The source of this T cell receptor beta chain is a study of T cell repertoires in cytomegalovirus infection. Study-wide background: Well-studied HLA-B-restricted CMV epitopes were used in the study alongside recently identified HLA-C-restricted ones. Findings and caveats of the study: Dominating the ex vivo response were TCR beta clonotypes that were CMV-specific and HLA-C-restricted.

Via MiXCR, TCRdb re-called the reads, giving one row per CDR3 protein. Of a few hundred thousand distinct CDR3 sequences in the sample, approximately 40% are singletons; the top ten hold 48%. This clonotype was seen at least ten times. The antigen is not known. The V and J ends lost 5 bases and 0 bases respectively, with 20 bases between them. CDR3 length: 18 residues. The germline V gene encodes CDR1 SGHTA and CDR2 FQGNSA. The sequence was obtained from a human donor in good health (CMV status not recorded). Some clones in this sample may be carry-over from other donors' samples. The source material was cultured PBMCs, sampled from culture after CMV antigen stimulation. This chain uses TRBV7-2 with TRBJ2-1, with a possible D match to TRBD1 (6 bases). The CDR3 coding sequence is TGTGCCAGCAGCCGACCCGGCAGGGGCGGAAGCTCCTACAATGAGCAGTTCTTC. This sequence encodes CASSRPGRGGSSYNEQFF.